Listed below are T cell receptor beta chains from one sample, sequenced in a study of blood T cell repertoires in COVID-19. Clones were sequenced by immunoSEQ multiplex PCR, and TCRdb holds only the in-frame ones, with some missing. The table has under 200,000 clones, 84% seen once. Sequencing was carried out using peripheral blood. The receptors originated from a human donor with acute or convalescent COVID-19. The donor label of this sample is uncertain. Both conserved end residues are part of each CDR3. D genes are given only for firm matches. Some rows mark clone size as missing; the rest say once, few, many or name a class of expanded clone.

cdr3_nt: TGTGCCAGCAGCTTACCGGGACAGGGAACTTCACCCCTCCACTTT; cdr3_aa: CASSLPGQGTSPLHF; clone_size: once; d_call: TRBD1; v_call: TRBV7-9; j_call: TRBJ1-6
cdr3_nt: TGCGCCAGCAGCACTACTAGCGGGGCCCTCGGCACTGAGACCCAGTACTTC; cdr3_aa: CASSTTSGALGTETQYF; clone_size: -; d_call: TRBD2; v_call: TRBV5-1; j_call: TRBJ2-5
cdr3_nt: TGTGCCAGCAGTTACTCGACACAGTCGAACACTGAAGCTTTCTTT; cdr3_aa: CASSYSTQSNTEAFF; clone_size: -; d_call: -; v_call: TRBV6-5; j_call: TRBJ1-1
cdr3_nt: TGTGCCAGCAGCTTAGGGCAGAACACTGAAGCTTTCTTT; cdr3_aa: CASSLGQNTEAFF; clone_size: -; d_call: -; v_call: TRBV7-3; j_call: TRBJ1-1
cdr3_nt: TGCAGCGTCGCCGAGGGGGTCCAAGAGACCCAGTACTTC; cdr3_aa: CSVAEGVQETQYF; clone_size: -; d_call: -; v_call: TRBV29-1; j_call: TRBJ2-5
cdr3_nt: TGCGCCAGCAGCCAAGGAGGGGACTTCCCCGGGGAGCTGTTTTTT; cdr3_aa: CASSQGGDFPGELFF; clone_size: -; d_call: -; v_call: TRBV4-1; j_call: TRBJ2-2
cdr3_nt: TGTGCCAGCAGCCTAACAGGGAGTGCAAATTCACCCCTCCACTTT; cdr3_aa: CASSLTGSANSPLHF; clone_size: -; d_call: -; v_call: TRBV5-4; j_call: TRBJ1-6
cdr3_nt: TGTGCCAGCAGTGCCGGGGGGCCCGCCTCCATTCAGTACTTC; cdr3_aa: CASSAGGPASIQYF; clone_size: -; d_call: -; v_call: TRBV2; j_call: TRBJ2-4
cdr3_nt: TGTGCCAGTAGTATGGGCCTCAGGGTTCACGAGCAGTACTTC; cdr3_aa: CASSMGLRVHEQYF; clone_size: -; d_call: -; v_call: TRBV19; j_call: TRBJ2-7
cdr3_nt: TGCGCCAGCAGCTCCCCCGCGACACCGAACTACGAGCAGTACTTC; cdr3_aa: CASSSPATPNYEQYF; clone_size: -; d_call: -; v_call: TRBV5-1; j_call: TRBJ2-7
cdr3_nt: TGTGCCAGCTCTTCCATAGCGGGAGGCCAAGAGACCCAGTACTTC; cdr3_aa: CASSSIAGGQETQYF; clone_size: -; d_call: TRBD2; v_call: TRBV18; j_call: TRBJ2-5
cdr3_nt: TGTGCCAGCAGTGATCCATACGGGGTCACTAATGAAAAACTGTTTTTT; cdr3_aa: CASSDPYGVTNEKLFF; clone_size: few; d_call: -; v_call: TRBV2; j_call: TRBJ1-4
cdr3_nt: TGTGCCACCAGCAGTTCTGCTCATGGAGCGGGGGAAACCCAGTACTTC; cdr3_aa: CATSSSAHGAGETQYF; clone_size: -; d_call: TRBD2; v_call: TRBV15; j_call: TRBJ2-5
cdr3_nt: TGTGCCAGCAGTCCAGACAGGGACTCTGGAAACACCATATATTTT; cdr3_aa: CASSPDRDSGNTIYF; clone_size: -; d_call: TRBD1; v_call: TRBV6-5; j_call: TRBJ1-3
cdr3_nt: TGTGCCAGCAGTCCCGGGACTAGCGGGAGTGGAGAGACCCAGTACTTC; cdr3_aa: CASSPGTSGSGETQYF; clone_size: -; d_call: TRBD2; v_call: TRBV27; j_call: TRBJ2-5
cdr3_nt: TGTGCCAGCAGTGAAGTAAAACAGGGGAACACTGAAGCTTTCTTT; cdr3_aa: CASSEVKQGNTEAFF; clone_size: once; d_call: -; v_call: TRBV2; j_call: TRBJ1-1
cdr3_nt: TGTGCCTGGAGTGTACGAGCAGGCGGGTGGGCCATCGATGAGCAGTTCTTC; cdr3_aa: CAWSVRAGGWAIDEQFF; clone_size: -; d_call: -; v_call: TRBV30; j_call: TRBJ2-1
cdr3_nt: TGTGCCAGCAGCCCGGGACAACTTAACTATGGCTACACCTTC; cdr3_aa: CASSPGQLNYGYTF; clone_size: -; d_call: -; v_call: TRBV2; j_call: TRBJ1-2
cdr3_nt: TGTGCCAGCAGTGAGCCCACAGGTCCCGGGGAGCTGTTTTTT; cdr3_aa: CASSEPTGPGELFF; clone_size: once; d_call: -; v_call: TRBV6-1; j_call: TRBJ2-2
cdr3_nt: TGTGCTAGTGGTTTGGAAGGGGGCACAGATACGCAGTATTTT; cdr3_aa: CASGLEGGTDTQYF; clone_size: -; d_call: -; v_call: TRBV12-5; j_call: TRBJ2-3
cdr3_nt: TGTGCCAGCAGCCAAGGGACGGGGTGGAAGCAGTACTTC; cdr3_aa: CASSQGTGWKQYF; clone_size: -; d_call: -; v_call: TRBV3-1/TRBV3-2; j_call: TRBJ2-7
cdr3_nt: TGTGCCAGCAGCTTAGATCTATTATCCTACAATGAGCAGTTCTTC; cdr3_aa: CASSLDLLSYNEQFF; clone_size: -; d_call: -; v_call: TRBV11-2; j_call: TRBJ2-1
cdr3_nt: TGCGCCAGCAGGCGTCGGCCCCGTTCTAAGACTGACGGGAGTGAGCAGTTCTTC; cdr3_aa: CASRRRPRSKTDGSEQFF; clone_size: -; d_call: -; v_call: TRBV5-1; j_call: TRBJ2-1
cdr3_nt: TGTGCCAGCAGCCCAACAGGGGGAGGACTGTTTTTT; cdr3_aa: CASSPTGGGLFF; clone_size: -; d_call: TRBD1; v_call: TRBV7-9; j_call: TRBJ1-4
cdr3_nt: TGTGCCAGCAGCCCCCCAGCCGGGGGACCTAATGAAAAACTGTTTTTT; cdr3_aa: CASSPPAGGPNEKLFF; clone_size: -; d_call: -; v_call: TRBV3-1/TRBV3-2; j_call: TRBJ1-4
cdr3_nt: TGCGCCAGCAGCTCCCAGACAGGGCCCTACGAGCAGTACTTC; cdr3_aa: CASSSQTGPYEQYF; clone_size: -; d_call: TRBD1; v_call: TRBV5-1; j_call: TRBJ2-7
cdr3_nt: TGTGCCAGCAGCCCCGGTCGGGGATGTGTCACTGAAGCTTTCTTT; cdr3_aa: CASSPGRGCVTEAFF; clone_size: -; d_call: -; v_call: TRBV21-1; j_call: TRBJ1-1
cdr3_nt: TGTGCCAGCAGTGGTGAACCGGGACTACCGAAGTTCTTC; cdr3_aa: CASSGEPGLPKFF; clone_size: -; d_call: TRBD2; v_call: TRBV6-4; j_call: TRBJ2-1
cdr3_nt: TGTGCCAGCAGCTTAGGGCAGTTGTCCTACGAGCAGTACTTC; cdr3_aa: CASSLGQLSYEQYF; clone_size: once; d_call: -; v_call: TRBV7-8; j_call: TRBJ2-7
cdr3_nt: TGTGCCAGCAGTCGACGGGGATTAAAGCTGTTTTTT; cdr3_aa: CASSRRGLKLFF; clone_size: few; d_call: -; v_call: TRBV28; j_call: TRBJ2-2